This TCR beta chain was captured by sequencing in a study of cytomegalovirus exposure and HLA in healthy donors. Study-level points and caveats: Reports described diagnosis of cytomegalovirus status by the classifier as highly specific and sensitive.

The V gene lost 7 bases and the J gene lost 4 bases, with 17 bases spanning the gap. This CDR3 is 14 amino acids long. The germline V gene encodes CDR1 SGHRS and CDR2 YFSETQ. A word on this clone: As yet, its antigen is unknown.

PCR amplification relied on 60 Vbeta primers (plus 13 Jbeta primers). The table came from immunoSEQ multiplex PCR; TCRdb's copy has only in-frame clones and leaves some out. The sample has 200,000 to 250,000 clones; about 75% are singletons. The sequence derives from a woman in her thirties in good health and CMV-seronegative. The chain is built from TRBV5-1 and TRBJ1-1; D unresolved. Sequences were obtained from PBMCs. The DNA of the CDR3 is TGCGCCAGCTCCCCTGGGCGCCAGGCCACTGAAGCTTTCTTT. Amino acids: CASSPGRQATEAFF.